What follows describes a single T cell receptor (beta chain). Its specificity is unknown. The data stem from a study of T cell responses to AZD1222 COVID-19 vaccine. For the study at large: Pooled samples include second doses given at about 4 or 12 weeks. Study results and caveats: The donors showed a predominance of white British ancestry and of females, with possible underestimation of clonal diversity. Vaccine-related CD4 TCRs covered spike, predominating at 160-218 and 743-854.

Germline assignment: CDR1 KGHSH and CDR2 LQKENI. The V and J ends lost 3 bases and 0 bases respectively, with 9 bases between them. The CDR3 sequence is 15 residues long. Measured with immunoSEQ multiplex PCR; TCRdb has only the in-frame clones, and not every one. The data show some 190,000 clones, about 91% seen once. The genes are TRBV18 and TRBJ1-5; D not certain. This sample comprised peripheral blood, obtained on day 0 of AZD1222 vaccination. The source of this sequence is an adult in good health. The CDR3 is CASSPRQDSNQPQHF. The CDR3 DNA follows: TGTGCCAGCTCACCGAGACAAGATAGCAATCAGCCCCAGCATTTT. Variable domain in full (rest from reference TRBV18 and TRBJ1-5): NAGVMQNPRHLVRRRGQEARLRCSPMKGHSHVYWYRQLPEEGLKFMVYLQKENIIDESGMPKERFSAEFPKEGPSILRIQQVVRGDSAAYFCASSPRQDSNQPQHFGDGTRLSIL.